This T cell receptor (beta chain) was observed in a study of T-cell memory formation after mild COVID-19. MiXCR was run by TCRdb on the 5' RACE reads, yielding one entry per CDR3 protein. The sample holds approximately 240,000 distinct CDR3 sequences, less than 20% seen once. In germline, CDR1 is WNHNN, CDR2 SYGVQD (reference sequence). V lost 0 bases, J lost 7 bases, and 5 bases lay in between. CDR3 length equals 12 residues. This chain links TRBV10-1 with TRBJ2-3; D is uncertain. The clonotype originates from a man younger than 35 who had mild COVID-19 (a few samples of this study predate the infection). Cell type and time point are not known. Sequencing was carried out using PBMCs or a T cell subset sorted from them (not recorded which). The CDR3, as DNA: TGCGCCAGCAGTGAGTCAGGAAATACGCAGTATTTT. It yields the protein CASSESGNTQYF.